Below, one TCR beta chain is given with its context. Its target is not known. V dropped 3 bases and J dropped 5 bases, with 5 bases sitting between them. The germline gives CDR1 SGDLS, CDR2 YYNGEE. This CDR3 contains 12 residues. These data are taken from a study of early stage breast cancer tumors. Study as a whole: ER+/PR+/HER2- status applied to twelve of 16 invasive breast tumors. Approximately 10-fold was the mean read coverage per sample.

The assay was immunoSEQ multiplex PCR, and TCRdb's table has in-frame clones only and misses some. The table lists around 53,000 clones, 90% to 95% of them singletons. Notes on the study in general: Comparing each tissue with blood distinguished tumor from normal in about 90% of the 16 patients. Commonly generated sequences made up most enriched TCRB sequences shared between patients.

The specimen sequenced was blood. The chain carries TRBV9 and TRBJ2-2, with D perhaps matching TRBD1 (5 bases). This TCR was sampled from a person between 65 and 80 years old with breast cancer. The CDR3 DNA sequence: TGTGCCAGCAGCGCAGGGACCGGGGAGCTGTTTTTT. Its protein product is CASSAGTGELFF. The full variable domain, in which reference TRBV9 and TRBJ2-2 provide the parts outside the CDR3, is DSGVTQTPKHLITATGQRVTLRCSPRSGDLSVYWYQQSLDQGLQFLIQYYNGEERAKGNILERFSAQQFPDLHSELNLSSLELGDSALYFCASSAGTGELFFGEGSRLTVL.